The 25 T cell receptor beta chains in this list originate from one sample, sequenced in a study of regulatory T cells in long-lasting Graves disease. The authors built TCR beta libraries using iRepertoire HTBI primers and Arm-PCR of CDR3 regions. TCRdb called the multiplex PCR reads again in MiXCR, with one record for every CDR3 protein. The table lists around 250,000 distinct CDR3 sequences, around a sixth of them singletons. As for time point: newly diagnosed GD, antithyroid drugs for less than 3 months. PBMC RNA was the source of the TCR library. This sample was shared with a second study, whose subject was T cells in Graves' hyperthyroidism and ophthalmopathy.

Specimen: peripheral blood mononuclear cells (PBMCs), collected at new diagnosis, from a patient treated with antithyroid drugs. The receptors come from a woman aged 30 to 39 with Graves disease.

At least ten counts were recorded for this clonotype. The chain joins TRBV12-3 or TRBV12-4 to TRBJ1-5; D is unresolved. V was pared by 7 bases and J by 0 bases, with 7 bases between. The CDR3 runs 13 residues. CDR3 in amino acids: CASTLHSNQPQHF. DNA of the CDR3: TGTGCCAGCACCTTGCATAGCAATCAGCCCCAGCATTTT.

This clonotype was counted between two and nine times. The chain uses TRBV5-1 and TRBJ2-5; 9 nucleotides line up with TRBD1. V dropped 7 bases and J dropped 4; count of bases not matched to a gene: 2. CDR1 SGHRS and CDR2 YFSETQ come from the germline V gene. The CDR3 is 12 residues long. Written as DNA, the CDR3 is TGCGCCAGCGGGACAGGGCGAGAGACCCAGTACTTC. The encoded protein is CASGTGRETQYF.

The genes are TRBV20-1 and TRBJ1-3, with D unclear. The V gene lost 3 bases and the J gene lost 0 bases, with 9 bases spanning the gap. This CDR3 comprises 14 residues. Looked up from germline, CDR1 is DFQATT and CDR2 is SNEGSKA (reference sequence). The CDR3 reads CSARFGYSGNTIYF. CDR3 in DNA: TGCAGTGCTAGGTTCGGTTACTCTGGAAACACCATATATTTT.

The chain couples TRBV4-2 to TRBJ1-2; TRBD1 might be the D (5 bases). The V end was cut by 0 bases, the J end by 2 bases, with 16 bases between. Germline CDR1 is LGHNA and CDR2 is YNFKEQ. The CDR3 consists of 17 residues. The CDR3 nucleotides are TGTGCCAGCAGCCAAGATAGGAGAATTCCAGGGAACTATGGCTACACCTTC. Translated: CASSQDRRIPGNYGYTF.

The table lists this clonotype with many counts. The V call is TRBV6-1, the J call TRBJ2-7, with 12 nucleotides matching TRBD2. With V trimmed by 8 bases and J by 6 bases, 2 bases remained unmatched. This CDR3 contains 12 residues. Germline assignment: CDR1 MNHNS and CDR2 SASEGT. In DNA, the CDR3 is TGTGCCAGCCGACTAGCGGGGGTCGAGCAGTACTTC. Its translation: CASRLAGVEQYF.

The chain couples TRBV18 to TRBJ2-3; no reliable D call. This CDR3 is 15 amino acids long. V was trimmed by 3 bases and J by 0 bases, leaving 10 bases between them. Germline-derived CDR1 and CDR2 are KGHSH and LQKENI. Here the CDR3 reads CASSPRIASTDTQYF. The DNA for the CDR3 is TGTGCCAGCTCACCGAGGATAGCTAGCACAGATACGCAGTATTTT. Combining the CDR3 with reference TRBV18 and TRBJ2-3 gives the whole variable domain NAGVMQNPRHLVRRRGQEARLRCSPMKGHSHVYWYRQLPEEGLKFMVYLQKENIIDESGMPKERFSAEFPKEGPSILRIQQVVRGDSAAYFCASSPRIASTDTQYFGPGTRLTVL.

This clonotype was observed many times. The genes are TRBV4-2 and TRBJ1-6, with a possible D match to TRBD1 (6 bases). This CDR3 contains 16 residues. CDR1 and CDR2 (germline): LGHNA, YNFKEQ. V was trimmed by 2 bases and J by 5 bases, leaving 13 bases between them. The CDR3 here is CASSQSGANHNSPLHF. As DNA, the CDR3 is TGTGCCAGCAGCCAATCGGGGGCGAACCATAATTCACCCCTCCACTTT.

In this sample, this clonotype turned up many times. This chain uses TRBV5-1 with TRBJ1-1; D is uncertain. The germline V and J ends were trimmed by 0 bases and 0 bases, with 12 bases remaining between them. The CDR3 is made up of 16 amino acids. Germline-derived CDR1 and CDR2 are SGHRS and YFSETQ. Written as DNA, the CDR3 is TGCGCCAGCAGCTTGGCCGGGAGCTACATGAACACTGAAGCTTTCTTT. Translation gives CASSLAGSYMNTEAFF.

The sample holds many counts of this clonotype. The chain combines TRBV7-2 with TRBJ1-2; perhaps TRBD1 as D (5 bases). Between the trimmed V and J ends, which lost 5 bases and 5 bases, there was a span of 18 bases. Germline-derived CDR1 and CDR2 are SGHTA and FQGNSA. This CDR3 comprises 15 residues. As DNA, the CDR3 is TGTGCCAGCAGCGCCTACGGAACAGGACCGTATGGCTACACCTTC. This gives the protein CASSAYGTGPYGYTF.

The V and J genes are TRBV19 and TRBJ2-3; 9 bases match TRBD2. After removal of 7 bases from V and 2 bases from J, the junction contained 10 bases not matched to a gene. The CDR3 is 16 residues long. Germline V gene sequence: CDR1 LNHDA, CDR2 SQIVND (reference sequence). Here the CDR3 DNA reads TGTGCCAGTAAAGAGACTAGCGGAAAATCCACAGATACGCAGTATTTT. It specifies CASKETSGKSTDTQYF. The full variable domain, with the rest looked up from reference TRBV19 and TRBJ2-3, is DGGITQSPKYLFRKEGQNVTLSCEQNLNHDAMYWYRQDPGQGLRLIYYSQIVNDFQKGDIAEGYSVSREKKESFPLTVTSAQKNPTAFYLCASKETSGKSTDTQYFGPGTRLTVL.

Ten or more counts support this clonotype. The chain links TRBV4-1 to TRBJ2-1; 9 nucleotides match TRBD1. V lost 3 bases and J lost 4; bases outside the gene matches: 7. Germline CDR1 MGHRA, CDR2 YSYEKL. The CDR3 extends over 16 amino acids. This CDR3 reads CASSHQGTGSYNEQFF. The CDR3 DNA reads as TGCGCCAGCAGCCACCAGGGGACAGGGTCATACAATGAGCAGTTCTTC.

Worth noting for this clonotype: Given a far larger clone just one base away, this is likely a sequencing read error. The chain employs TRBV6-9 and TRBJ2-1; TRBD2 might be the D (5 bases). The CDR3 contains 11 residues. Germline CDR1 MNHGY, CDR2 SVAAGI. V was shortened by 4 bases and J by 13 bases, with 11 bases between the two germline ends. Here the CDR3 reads CASSLRETQFF. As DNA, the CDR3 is TGTGCCAGCAGTTTAAGGGAGACCCAGTTCTTC.

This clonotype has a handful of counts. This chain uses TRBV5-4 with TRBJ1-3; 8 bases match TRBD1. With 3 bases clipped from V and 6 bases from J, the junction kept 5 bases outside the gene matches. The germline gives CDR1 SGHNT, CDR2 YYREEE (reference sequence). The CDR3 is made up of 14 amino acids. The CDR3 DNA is TGTGCCAGCAGCTCTGGACAGGGAGTAAACACCATATATTTT. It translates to CASSSGQGVNTIYF.

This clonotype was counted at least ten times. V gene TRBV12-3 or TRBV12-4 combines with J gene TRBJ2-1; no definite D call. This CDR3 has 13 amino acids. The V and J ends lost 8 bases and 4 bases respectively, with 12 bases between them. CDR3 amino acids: CASAGWGYNEQFF. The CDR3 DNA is TGTGCCAGCGCCGGGTGGGGTTACAATGAGCAGTTCTTC.

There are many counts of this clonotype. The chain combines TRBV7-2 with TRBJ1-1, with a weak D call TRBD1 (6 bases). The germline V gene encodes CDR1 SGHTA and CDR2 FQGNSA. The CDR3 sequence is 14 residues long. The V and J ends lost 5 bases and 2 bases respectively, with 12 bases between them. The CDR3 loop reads CASSRGHSNTEAFF. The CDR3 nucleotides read TGTGCCAGCAGCAGGGGACATAGTAACACTGAAGCTTTCTTT.

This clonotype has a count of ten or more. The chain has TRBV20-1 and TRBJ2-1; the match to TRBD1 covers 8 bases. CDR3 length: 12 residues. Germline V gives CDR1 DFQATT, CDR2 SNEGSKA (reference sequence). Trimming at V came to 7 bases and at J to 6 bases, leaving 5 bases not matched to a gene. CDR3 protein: CSGTRGPNEQFF. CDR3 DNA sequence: TGCAGTGGGACCAGGGGGCCCAATGAGCAGTTCTTC.

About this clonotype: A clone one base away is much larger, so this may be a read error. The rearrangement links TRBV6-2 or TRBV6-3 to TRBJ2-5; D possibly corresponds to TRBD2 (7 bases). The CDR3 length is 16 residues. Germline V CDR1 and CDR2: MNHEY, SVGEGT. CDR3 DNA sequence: TGTGTCAGCAGTGAATGGGAGGGGGGAGGAAGGGAGACCCAGTACTTC. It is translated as CVSSEWEGGGRETQYF.

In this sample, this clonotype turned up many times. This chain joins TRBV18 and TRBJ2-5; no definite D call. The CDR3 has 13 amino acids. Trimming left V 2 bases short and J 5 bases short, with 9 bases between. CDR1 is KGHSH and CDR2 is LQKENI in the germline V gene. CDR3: CASSPRVGETQYF. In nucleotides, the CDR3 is TGTGCCAGCTCACCAAGGGTTGGGGAGACCCAGTACTTC.

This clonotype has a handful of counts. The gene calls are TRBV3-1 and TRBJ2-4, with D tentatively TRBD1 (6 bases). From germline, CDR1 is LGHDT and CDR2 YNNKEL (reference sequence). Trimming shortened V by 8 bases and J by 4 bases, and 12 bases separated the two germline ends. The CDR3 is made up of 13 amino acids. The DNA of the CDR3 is TGTGCCAGCGGATCCGGGACAAAAAACATTCAGTACTTC. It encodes CASGSGTKNIQYF.

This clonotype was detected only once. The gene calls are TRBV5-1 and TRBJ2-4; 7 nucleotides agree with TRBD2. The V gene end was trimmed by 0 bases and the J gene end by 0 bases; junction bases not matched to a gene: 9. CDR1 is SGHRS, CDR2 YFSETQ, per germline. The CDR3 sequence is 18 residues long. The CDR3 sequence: CASSLDGWGGLAKNIQYF. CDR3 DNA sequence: TGCGCCAGCAGCTTGGACGGGTGGGGGGGTCTAGCCAAAAACATTCAGTACTTC.

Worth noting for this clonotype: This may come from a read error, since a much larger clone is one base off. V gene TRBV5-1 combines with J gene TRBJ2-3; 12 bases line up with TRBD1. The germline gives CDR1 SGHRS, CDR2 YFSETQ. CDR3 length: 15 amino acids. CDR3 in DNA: TGCGCCAGCAGCTCGGGGACAGGGGGCACCGATACGCAGTATTTT. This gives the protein CASSSGTGGTDTQYF.

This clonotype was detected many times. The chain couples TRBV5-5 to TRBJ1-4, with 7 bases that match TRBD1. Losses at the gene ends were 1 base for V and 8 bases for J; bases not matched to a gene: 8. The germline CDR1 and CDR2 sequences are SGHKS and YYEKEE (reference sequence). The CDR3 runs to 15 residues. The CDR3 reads CASSLRLQGMEKLFF. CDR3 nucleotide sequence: TGTGCCAGCAGCTTGAGGCTACAGGGGATGGAAAAACTGTTTTTT. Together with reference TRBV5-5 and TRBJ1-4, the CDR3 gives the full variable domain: DAGVTQSPTHLIKTRGQQVTLRCSPISGHKSVSWYQQVLGQGPQFIFQYYEKEERGRGNFPDRFSARQFPNYSSELNVNALLLGDSALYLCASSLRLQGMEKLFFGSGTQLSVL.

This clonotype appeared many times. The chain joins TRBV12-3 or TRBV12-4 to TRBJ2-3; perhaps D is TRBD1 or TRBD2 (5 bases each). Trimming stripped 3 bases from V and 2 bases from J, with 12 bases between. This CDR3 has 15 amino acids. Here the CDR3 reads CASSFQGRPTDTQYF. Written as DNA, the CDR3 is TGTGCCAGCAGTTTCCAGGGACGGCCCACAGATACGCAGTATTTT.

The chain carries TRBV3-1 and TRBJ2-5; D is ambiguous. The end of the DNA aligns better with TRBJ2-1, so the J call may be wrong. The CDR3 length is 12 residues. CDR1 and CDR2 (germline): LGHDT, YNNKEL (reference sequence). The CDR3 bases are TGTGCCAGCAGCCAAGCAAGGAGATGGCAGTTCTTC. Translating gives CASSQARRWQFF.

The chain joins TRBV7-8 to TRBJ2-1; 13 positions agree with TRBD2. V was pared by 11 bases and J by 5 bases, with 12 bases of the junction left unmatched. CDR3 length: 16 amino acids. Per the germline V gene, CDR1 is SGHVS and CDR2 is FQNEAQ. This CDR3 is CAGSPGTSGEDNEQFF. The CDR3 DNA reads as TGTGCCGGATCACCCGGGACTAGCGGGGAGGACAATGAGCAGTTCTTC.